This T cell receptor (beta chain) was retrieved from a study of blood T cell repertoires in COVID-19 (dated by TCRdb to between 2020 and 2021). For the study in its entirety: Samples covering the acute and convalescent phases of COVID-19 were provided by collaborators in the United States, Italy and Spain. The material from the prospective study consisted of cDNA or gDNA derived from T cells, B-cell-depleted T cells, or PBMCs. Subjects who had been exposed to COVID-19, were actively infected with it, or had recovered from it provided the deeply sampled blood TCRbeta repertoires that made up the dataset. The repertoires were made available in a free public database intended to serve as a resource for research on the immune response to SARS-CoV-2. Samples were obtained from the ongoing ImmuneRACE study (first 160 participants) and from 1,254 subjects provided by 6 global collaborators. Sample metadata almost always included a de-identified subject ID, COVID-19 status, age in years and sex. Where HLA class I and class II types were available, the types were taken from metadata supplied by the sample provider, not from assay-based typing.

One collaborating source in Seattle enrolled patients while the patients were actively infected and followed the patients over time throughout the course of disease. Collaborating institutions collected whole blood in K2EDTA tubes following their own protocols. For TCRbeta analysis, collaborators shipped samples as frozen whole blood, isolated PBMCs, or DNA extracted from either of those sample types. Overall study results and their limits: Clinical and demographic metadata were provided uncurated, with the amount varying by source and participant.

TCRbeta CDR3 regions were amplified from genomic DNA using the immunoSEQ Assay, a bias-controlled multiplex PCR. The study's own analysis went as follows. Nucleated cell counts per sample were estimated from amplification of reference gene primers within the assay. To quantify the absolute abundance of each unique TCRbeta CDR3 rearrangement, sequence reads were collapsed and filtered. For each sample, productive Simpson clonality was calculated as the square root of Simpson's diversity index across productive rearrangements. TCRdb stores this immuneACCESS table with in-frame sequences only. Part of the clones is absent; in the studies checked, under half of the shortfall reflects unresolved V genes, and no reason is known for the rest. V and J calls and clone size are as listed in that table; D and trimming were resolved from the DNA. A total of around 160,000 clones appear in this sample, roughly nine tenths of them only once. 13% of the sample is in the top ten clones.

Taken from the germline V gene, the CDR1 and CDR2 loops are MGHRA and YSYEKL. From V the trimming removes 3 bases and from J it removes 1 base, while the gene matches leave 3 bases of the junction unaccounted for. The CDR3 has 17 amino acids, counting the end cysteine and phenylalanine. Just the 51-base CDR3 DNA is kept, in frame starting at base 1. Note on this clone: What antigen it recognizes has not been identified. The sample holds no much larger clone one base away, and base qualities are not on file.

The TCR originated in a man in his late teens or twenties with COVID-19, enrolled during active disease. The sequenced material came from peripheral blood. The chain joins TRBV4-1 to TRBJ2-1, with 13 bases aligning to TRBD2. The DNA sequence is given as TGCGCCAGCAGCCACGGACTAGCGGGAGTTTCCTACAATGAGCAGTTCTTC. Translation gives CASSHGLAGVSYNEQFF.